Each of the 22 T cell receptor beta chains below was sequenced from the same sample in a study of T cells of healthy individuals. TCRdb passed the 5' RACE reads through MiXCR, listing each CDR3 protein once. This sample has around 63,000 distinct CDR3 sequences; around 15% occur once, and the top ten carry about 4.7%. These receptors all stem from a human donor in good health.

The chain combines TRBV13 with TRBJ2-7; D uncertain. The CDR3 extends over 15 amino acids. From germline, CDR1 is PRHDT and CDR2 FYEKMQ (reference sequence). V was clipped by 3 bases and J by 0 bases, with 12 bases between them. CDR3 protein: CASSFNGVRSYEQYF. CDR3 coding DNA: TGTGCCAGCAGCTTTAATGGGGTACGCTCCTACGAGCAGTACTTC.

This sequence joins TRBV2 and TRBJ2-7; no clear D. The CDR3 covers 15 residues. V was trimmed by 3 bases and J by 0 bases, leaving 12 bases between them. CDR1 and CDR2 from the germline V gene are SNHLY and FYNNEI. This CDR3 reads CASSDLTAPSYEQYF. In DNA form, the CDR3 reads TGTGCCAGCAGTGATCTCACAGCACCCTCCTACGAGCAGTACTTC.

In this sample, this clonotype is medium-sized. The chain combines TRBV4-3 with TRBJ2-3; the D is unclear. V lost 0 bases and J 4 bases, leaving 5 bases between the germline ends. Per the germline V gene, CDR1 is LGHNA and CDR2 is YSLEER. The CDR3 extends over 13 amino acids. The CDR3 DNA reads TGCGCCAGCAGCCAAGATCGGTCAGATACGCAGTATTTT. It codes for CASSQDRSDTQYF.

The sample holds many counts of this clonotype. V gene TRBV4-1 combines with J gene TRBJ1-2; D perhaps matches TRBD1 (6 bases). V lost 0 bases and J lost 6, with 20 bases in between. Germline V gene lookup returns CDR1 MGHRA and CDR2 YSYEKL. CDR3 length: 17 residues. CDR3 sequence (DNA): TGCGCCAGCAGCCAAGACGACCGATCAAGACAGGTTGATGGCTACACCTTC. This translates into CASSQDDRSRQVDGYTF.

This clonotype was seen at least ten times. This rearrangement joins TRBV12-3 or TRBV12-4 to TRBJ1-5; a possible D gene is TRBD1 (5 bases). The CDR3 spans 15 residues. Trimming shortened V by 3 bases and J by 5 bases, and 14 bases separated the two germline ends. Written as DNA, the CDR3 is TGTGCCAGCAGTTTGAGGAGGGGCCGCTATCAGCCCCAGCATTTT. Translation gives CASSLRRGRYQPQHF.

This clonotype was counted only a few times. The chain employs TRBV12-3 or TRBV12-4 and TRBJ2-2; the D is unclear. The CDR3 has 12 amino acids. Trimming removed 2 bases from V and 7 bases from J, with 5 bases in between. The CDR3 nucleotides are TGTGCCAGCAGTTTATGGGACGGGGAGCTGTTTTTT. Its translation: CASSLWDGELFF.

This chain links TRBV7-9 with TRBJ1-4, with no clear D. Germline V CDR1 and CDR2: SEHNR, FQNEAQ (reference sequence). V was shortened by 5 bases and J by 7 bases, with 20 bases between the two germline ends. The CDR3 sequence is 16 residues long. Written as DNA, the CDR3 is TGTGCCAGCAGCCCCCTCCCCCGGACGGGCACTGAAAAACTGTTTTTT. Encoded protein: CASSPLPRTGTEKLFF.

This clonotype was seen at least ten times. V is TRBV6-2 or TRBV6-3 and J is TRBJ2-5; 7 bases are shared with TRBD2. From germline, CDR1 is MNHEY and CDR2 SVGEGT. The CDR3 length is 15 residues. V dropped 3 bases and J dropped 4; count of bases not matched to a gene: 8. The CDR3 spells CASSYAGTNVETQYF. The CDR3 DNA reads TGTGCCAGCAGTTATGCCGGGACTAATGTAGAGACCCAGTACTTC.

This clonotype was counted between two and nine times. As DNA, the CDR3 is TGCAGTGCCACGGGGCCGGGCCATACGCAGTATTTT. Its protein is CSATGPGHTQYF. The chain employs TRBV20-1 and TRBJ2-3; D could derive from TRBD1 or TRBD2 (5 bases each). The CDR3 runs to 12 residues. CDR1 is DFQATT and CDR2 is SNEGSKA in the germline V gene (reference sequence). V was trimmed by 6 bases and J by 7 bases, leaving 14 bases between them.

The CDR3 coding sequence is TGTGCCAGCAGCTTGGCAGGGAATTACGAAAAACTGTTTTTT. Translation: CASSLAGNYEKLFF. The rearrangement links TRBV5-6 to TRBJ1-4; tentatively, D is TRBD1 (5 bases). Trimming left V 0 bases short and J 8 bases short, with 11 bases between. Per germline, CDR1 SGHDT and CDR2 YYEEEE. The CDR3 is made up of 14 amino acids.

The sample holds many counts of this clonotype. The CDR3 region is CASSHRQATNEKLFF. The CDR3 DNA reads TGCGCCAGCAGCCACAGACAGGCAACTAATGAAAAACTGTTTTTT. The chain uses TRBV5-1 and TRBJ1-4; D may be TRBD1 (6 bases). V was shortened by 4 bases and J by 0 bases, with 10 bases between the two germline ends. Germline V gives CDR1 SGHRS, CDR2 YFSETQ. This CDR3 has 15 amino acids.

Concerning this clonotype: Because the CDR3 is missing its conserved closing phenylalanine or tryptophan, this is likely a read error. The V and J genes are TRBV14 and TRBJ2-3; 8 bases align to TRBD1. Germline V gene data show CDR1 as SGHDN and CDR2 as FVKESK. CDR3 length: 15 amino acids. V lost 6 bases, J lost 3 bases, and 8 bases stayed unmatched. CDR3: CASSPRGRWTDTQYS. The CDR3 region has the DNA TGTGCCAGCAGTCCCAGGGGGCGTTGGACAGATACGCAGTATTCT.

This chain links TRBV9 with TRBJ2-7, with 7 bases lining up with TRBD1. The CDR3 runs 15 residues. Germline-derived CDR1 and CDR2 are SGDLS and YYNGEE. V trimming: 0 bases; J trimming: 2 bases; junction bases outside the gene matches: 5. This CDR3 reads CASSVADRTPYEQYF. The DNA for the CDR3 is TGTGCCAGCAGCGTAGCGGACAGGACCCCCTACGAGCAGTACTTC.

This clonotype was recorded a few times. The V call is TRBV5-4, the J call TRBJ2-2, with D possibly matching TRBD1 (6 bases). This CDR3 contains 16 residues. V lost 4 bases and J lost 0, with 13 bases in between. Germline loops: CDR1 SGHNT, CDR2 YYREEE (reference sequence). The CDR3: CASSTWTAANTGELFF. The CDR3 bases are TGTGCCAGCAGCACATGGACAGCCGCGAACACCGGGGAGCTGTTTTTT.

This chain connects TRBV10-3 to TRBJ2-2; 8 positions match TRBD2. The germline V gene has CDR1 ENHRY and CDR2 SYGVKD. The CDR3 is 16 residues long. V trimming: 3 bases; J trimming: 3 bases; junction bases outside the gene matches: 6. As DNA, the CDR3 is TGTGCCATCAGTGACCAGCGGGAGTCAGACACCGGGGAGCTGTTTTTT. Translating it yields CAISDQRESDTGELFF.

This chain links TRBV25-1 with TRBJ1-4; D remains unclear. V dropped 8 bases and J dropped 6 bases, with 13 bases sitting between them. Germline V gene data show CDR1 as MGHDK and CDR2 as SYGVNS. The CDR3 has 13 residues. The CDR3: CASRRRSDEKLFF. Here the CDR3 DNA reads TGTGCCAGCCGTAGACGGTCAGATGAAAAACTGTTTTTT.

The chain carries TRBV21-1 and TRBJ2-7; the table's D call TRBD2 went unverified against the DNA. TRBV21-1 is a pseudogene locus. The CDR3 length is 20 residues. The CDR3 sequence is CASSKERGFTGPRGSYEQYF. CDR3 bases: TGTGCCAGCAGCAAAGAAAGGGGCTTTACAGGGCCCCGTGGAAGCTACGAGCAGTACTTC.

This clonotype was picked up a small number of times. The chain has TRBV28 and TRBJ2-1; possible D gene TRBD1, 8 bases. The ends were cut back, 4 bases at V and 3 bases at J, with 19 bases in the middle. Germline assignment: CDR1 MDHEN and CDR2 SYDVKM. The CDR3 extends over 17 amino acids. The CDR3 region is CASSSRTGRGSYNEQFF. The CDR3 DNA reads as TGTGCCAGCAGTTCCCGGACAGGGAGGGGAAGCTACAATGAGCAGTTCTTC.

The genes are TRBV20-1 and TRBJ1-4, with D possibly matching TRBD1 (5 bases). In germline, CDR1 is DFQATT, CDR2 SNEGSKA (reference sequence). This CDR3 spans 15 amino acids. The ends were cut back, 3 bases at V and 5 bases at J, with 16 bases in the middle. The CDR3 bases are TGCAGTGCTAGGGAACCCGGGACCGGGAATGAAAAACTGTTTTTT. It specifies CSAREPGTGNEKLFF.

This clonotype was counted at least ten times. The V gene is TRBV29-1, the J gene TRBJ2-3, with 7 bases that match TRBD1. J lost 1 base, V lost 7 bases, and 8 bases had no gene match. The germline gives CDR1 SQVTM, CDR2 ANQGSEA. The CDR3 sequence is 14 residues long. CDR3 protein: CSAKPGGGTDTQYF. The CDR3 nucleotides are TGCAGCGCCAAACCAGGGGGTGGCACAGATACGCAGTATTTT.

The gene calls are TRBV28 and TRBJ2-1, with unresolved D. This CDR3 has 15 amino acids. Trimming shortened V by 6 bases and J by 3 bases, and 15 bases separated the two germline ends. Germline-derived CDR1 and CDR2 are MDHEN and SYDVKM. The CDR3 sequence is CASSFTVLGYNEQFF. For the CDR3, the DNA is TGTGCCAGCAGCTTTACAGTACTTGGCTACAATGAGCAGTTCTTC.

This clonotype was found many times. Here the CDR3 reads CASSPSGTGETQYF. CDR3 DNA: TGCGCCAGCAGCCCTTCCGGGACAGGAGAGACCCAGTACTTC. The chain recombines TRBV5-1 with TRBJ2-5; TRBD1 matches 8 bases. V lost 4 bases to trimming and J lost 4 bases; unmatched junction nucleotides: 6. The CDR3 is 14 residues long. Germline-derived CDR1 and CDR2 are SGHRS and YFSETQ.